Presented here are 27 T cell receptor beta chains from one specimen sequenced in a study of T cells in localized non-small cell lung cancer. Produced via immunoSEQ multiplex PCR; TCRdb's table is partial and in-frame only. The sample consists of 75,000 to 90,000 clones, 84% of them appearing once. Sequenced here: peripheral blood, sampled before any cancer treatment. The receptors here all came from a man between 40 and 70 years old with stage I lung adenocarcinoma.

This clone has more than one count but fewer than ten. This sequence joins TRBV5-5 and TRBJ1-2; possibly TRBD1 for D (6 bases). This CDR3 spans 14 amino acids. CDR1 SGHKS and CDR2 YYEKEE come from the germline V gene (reference sequence). The V and J ends lost 1 base and 6 bases respectively, with 13 bases between them. The CDR3 sequence is CASSLLPGAHGYTF. The CDR3 DNA reads as TGTGCCAGCAGCTTGCTCCCAGGGGCCCATGGCTACACCTTC.

The chain links TRBV11-3 to TRBJ1-2; D remains ambiguous. Germline V gene lookup returns CDR1 SGHNT and CDR2 YENEEA. The CDR3 covers 13 residues. V lost 5 bases and J 7 bases, leaving 14 bases between the germline ends. CDR3: CASSTREGLGYTF. The CDR3 coding sequence is TGTGCCAGCAGCACCCGGGAGGGTCTTGGCTACACCTTC.

Comments on this clone: One junction end disagrees with the germline gene, perhaps due to a read error. This chain joins TRBV2 and TRBJ2-3, with a weak D call TRBD2 (6 bases). Germline CDR1 reads SNHLY; CDR2 reads FYNNEI. This CDR3 is built from 14 residues. The CDR3 reads CASARDSSTDTQYF. The CDR3, as DNA: TGTGCCAGCGCTAGGGACTCCAGCACGGATACGCAGTATTTT.

This chain connects TRBV7-8 to TRBJ1-5, with no clear D. The germline gives CDR1 SGHVS, CDR2 FQNEAQ. V lost 2 bases to trimming and J lost 6 bases, with 14 bases between them. CDR3 length: 15 amino acids. In nucleotides, the CDR3 is TGTGCCAGCAGCTTAACCGACGGTTTCAGTCAGCCCCAGCATTTT. Translated, it gives CASSLTDGFSQPQHF.

In its sample, this clone was seen a few times. V and J are TRBV7-2 and TRBJ2-2, with 8 bases fitting TRBD2. Trimming took 2 bases from V and 2 from J; bases not matched to a gene: 4. This CDR3 has 16 amino acids. Germline CDR1 and CDR2: SGHTA and FQGNSA. CDR3 nucleotides: TGTGCCAGCAGCTTAATTAGCGGGACAAACACCGGGGAGCTGTTTTTT. It yields the protein CASSLISGTNTGELFF.

The chain links TRBV19 to TRBJ2-3; possibly TRBD1 or TRBD2 for D (5 bases each). V was trimmed by 6 bases and J by 5 bases, leaving 12 bases between them. There are 13 residues in the CDR3. Germline V gene data show CDR1 as LNHDA and CDR2 as SQIVND (reference sequence). CDR3 in DNA: TGTGCCAGTAGATGGGGGTATGAAGATACGCAGTATTTT. It encodes CASRWGYEDTQYF. Full variable domain (outside the CDR3, taken from reference TRBV19 and TRBJ2-3): DGGITQSPKYLFRKEGQNVTLSCEQNLNHDAMYWYRQDPGQGLRLIYYSQIVNDFQKGDIAEGYSVSREKKESFPLTVTSAQKNPTAFYLCASRWGYEDTQYFGPGTRLTVL.

The chain carries TRBV7-2 and TRBJ1-2; D remains unclear. V gave up 6 bases and J gave up 8 bases, with 13 bases separating them. Germline-derived CDR1 and CDR2 are SGHTA and FQGNSA. This CDR3 comprises 12 residues. The CDR3 is CASSQDRRGYTF. In DNA, the CDR3 is TGTGCCAGCAGTCAGGACCGGAGGGGCTACACCTTC.

This sequence joins TRBV7-8 and TRBJ2-7; D gene ambiguous. This CDR3 contains 15 residues. V gave up 4 bases and J gave up 3 bases, with 16 bases separating them. CDR1 and CDR2 (germline): SGHVS, FQNEAQ. The DNA for the CDR3 is TGTGCCAGCAGCTCCGGCGTCAGTTCCTTCTACGAGCAGTACTTC. Amino acids: CASSSGVSSFYEQYF.

There are a few counts of this clone. This chain joins TRBV19 and TRBJ1-5; no firm D call. This CDR3 region has 14 residues. From germline, CDR1 is LNHDA and CDR2 SQIVND (reference sequence). The V end lost 6 bases, the J end lost 3 bases, and 12 bases lay between the germline ends. The CDR3 region is CASSTGQFNQPQHF. In DNA form, the CDR3 reads TGTGCCAGTAGCACGGGTCAGTTCAATCAGCCCCAGCATTTT.

This clone was seen only once. The chain carries TRBV12-5 and TRBJ2-7, with 7 positions matching TRBD2. V shed 1 base and J 0 bases; nucleotides not matched to a gene: 12. Germline CDR1 reads LGHNT; CDR2 reads FRNRAP. This CDR3 comprises 18 residues. CDR3 in DNA: TGTGCTAGTGGTTTGGGCCACGGGGGAGGGCCAAACTCCTACGAGCAGTACTTC. It translates to CASGLGHGGGPNSYEQYF.

The J gene is TRBJ1-3, the V gene TRBV30; D might be TRBD1 (5 bases). Germline V gene data show CDR1 as GTSNPN and CDR2 as SVGIG (reference sequence). The V and J ends lost 2 bases and 8 bases respectively, with 13 bases between them. The CDR3 runs to 13 residues. CDR3 region: CAWSPRGGHTIYF. The CDR3 nucleotides read TGTGCCTGGAGTCCACGGGGGGGACACACCATATATTTT.

This sequence joins TRBV19 and TRBJ2-5, with 11 bases lining up with TRBD2. This CDR3 is 15 amino acids long. Trimming removed 3 bases from V and 1 base from J; junction bases left unmatched: 1. Per the germline V gene, CDR1 is LNHDA and CDR2 is SQIVND (reference sequence). CDR3 coding DNA: TGTGCCAGTAGTATGACTAGCGGGACCCAAGAGACCCAGTACTTC. Amino acids: CASSMTSGTQETQYF.

This chain uses TRBV5-6 with TRBJ2-7; a weak D match, TRBD1 (6 bases). The germline CDR1 and CDR2 sequences are SGHDT and YYEEEE. The V gene lost 3 bases and the J gene lost 5 bases, with 15 bases spanning the gap. The CDR3 has 14 amino acids. The CDR3 nucleotides read TGTGCCAGCAGCTCACAGGGATATCGTGACGAGCAGTACTTC. It is translated as CASSSQGYRDEQYF.

V usage is TRBV29-1 and J usage is TRBJ1-2; D is perhaps TRBD1 (6 bases). V was pared by 6 bases and J by 0 bases, with 14 bases between. Germline lookup yields CDR1 SQVTM and CDR2 ANQGSEA. The CDR3 loop spans 14 amino acids. DNA of the CDR3: TGCAGCGTATCCGACAGGACAGCTAACTATGGCTACACCTTC. As protein: CSVSDRTANYGYTF.

The rearrangement uses TRBV10-3 and TRBJ2-7; D is tentatively TRBD1 or TRBD2 (7 bases each). Trimming took 10 bases from V and 5 from J, leaving 18 bases between them. This CDR3 is 13 amino acids long. The germline gives CDR1 ENHRY, CDR2 SYGVKD. This chain's CDR3 is CATSGGREDEQYF. In DNA form, the CDR3 reads TGTGCCACTTCAGGGGGGAGGGAAGACGAGCAGTACTTC.

J is TRBJ2-5 and V is TRBV15; tentative D call: TRBD2 (5 bases). V shed 1 base and J shed 5 bases, with 11 bases lying between them. Per the germline V gene, CDR1 is LNHNV and CDR2 is YYDKDF (reference sequence). CDR3 length equals 14 residues. The CDR3 region is CATSRVGGAETQYF. CDR3 coding DNA: TGTGCCACCAGCAGAGTAGGAGGAGCTGAGACCCAGTACTTC. The entire variable domain, with the rest obtained from reference TRBV15 and TRBJ2-5, is as follows: DAMVIQNPRYQVTQFGKPVTLSCSQTLNHNVMYWYQQKSSQAPKLLFHYYDKDFNNEADTPDNFQSRRPNTSFCFLDIRSPGLGDTAMYLCATSRVGGAETQYFGPGTRLLVL.

The chain is built from TRBV25-1 and TRBJ1-2; D not resolved. V was pared by 0 bases and J by 4 bases, with 12 bases between. Germline CDR1 and CDR2: MGHDK and SYGVNS. The CDR3 loop spans 15 amino acids. CDR3 region: CASSEYTTDLYGYTF. The CDR3 nucleotides are TGTGCCAGCAGTGAATATACCACCGATCTCTATGGCTACACCTTC.

The V gene is TRBV14, the J gene TRBJ1-1; D possibly corresponds to TRBD1 (6 bases). V was pared by 5 bases and J by 1 base, with 17 bases between. This CDR3 has 16 amino acids. CDR1 and CDR2 from the germline V gene are SGHDN and FVKESK. The CDR3 coding sequence is TGTGCCAGCAGCGGACGCTCGGGACATACGAACACTGAAGCTTTCTTT. This gives the protein CASSGRSGHTNTEAFF. Complete variable domain (other parts from reference TRBV14 and TRBJ1-1): EAGVTQFPSHSVIEKGQTVTLRCDPISGHDNLYWYRRVMGKEIKFLLHFVKESKQDESGMPNNRFLAERTGGTYSTLKVQPAELEDSGVYFCASSGRSGHTNTEAFFGQGTRLTVV.

This clone was detected only once. V gene TRBV5-1 combines with J gene TRBJ2-6; D not resolved. The V end lost 0 bases, the J end lost 0 bases, and 10 bases lay between the germline ends. CDR3 length: 17 residues. Germline-derived CDR1 and CDR2 are SGHRS and YFSETQ. The CDR3 loop is CASSLVFQSSGANVLTF. The CDR3 DNA sequence: TGCGCCAGCAGCTTGGTCTTTCAAAGCTCTGGGGCCAACGTCCTGACTTTC.

The rearrangement uses TRBV5-1 and TRBJ2-1; the D gene is possibly TRBD2 (6 bases). Germline V gene sequence: CDR1 SGHRS, CDR2 YFSETQ. The CDR3 loop spans 14 amino acids. V dropped 0 bases and J dropped 9 bases, with 13 bases sitting between them. In nucleotides, the CDR3 is TGCGCCAGCAGCTTGGATGGGGGGAGAATTGAGCAGTTCTTC. As protein: CASSLDGGRIEQFF. The complete variable domain, with remaining parts taken from reference TRBV5-1 and TRBJ2-1, reads KAGVTQTPRYLIKTRGQQVTLSCSPISGHRSVSWYQQTPGQGLQFLFEYFSETQRNKGNFPGRFSGRQFSNSRSEMNVSTLELGDSALYLCASSLDGGRIEQFFGPGTRLTVL.

In its sample, this clone was seen once. The chain employs TRBV19 and TRBJ2-5, with 7 bases identical to TRBD2. Looked up from germline, CDR1 is LNHDA and CDR2 is SQIVND (reference sequence). Trimming removed 6 bases from V and 5 bases from J; junction bases left unmatched: 15. This CDR3 has 16 residues. The CDR3 DNA follows: TGTGCCAGTAGAGACCTCGGACGGGGGGAATTGGAGACCCAGTACTTC. Its translation is CASRDLGRGELETQYF. Filled out from reference TRBV19 and TRBJ2-5, the complete variable domain reads DGGITQSPKYLFRKEGQNVTLSCEQNLNHDAMYWYRQDPGQGLRLIYYSQIVNDFQKGDIAEGYSVSREKKESFPLTVTSAQKNPTAFYLCASRDLGRGELETQYFGPGTRLLVL.

The V call is TRBV6-6, the J call TRBJ2-7; D tentatively reads TRBD1 or TRBD2 (6 bases each). Germline CDR1 MNHNY, CDR2 SVGAGI (reference sequence). Trimming pared 5 bases from V and 0 bases from J, leaving 17 bases between. This CDR3 is 16 amino acids long. CDR3 nucleotides: TGTGCCAGCAGTAACCCTCGAGGGGGGAGCTCCTACGAGCAGTACTTC. Residues: CASSNPRGGSSYEQYF.

This sequence joins TRBV14 and TRBJ1-2; unclear D gene. The CDR3 contains 12 residues. Germline V lookup: CDR1 SGHDN, CDR2 FVKESK. With 0 bases removed from V and 6 bases from J, the gap between germline ends came to 5 bases. CDR3 coding DNA: TGTGCCAGCAGCCAAGATTGGGATGGCTACACCTTC. This encodes CASSQDWDGYTF.

The chain links TRBV23-1 to TRBJ2-7; no firm D call. TRBV23-1 is annotated as an ORF whose role is uncertain. Trimming shortened V by 11 bases and J by 0 bases, and 11 bases separated the two germline ends. The CDR3 spans 12 residues. The CDR3 bases are TGCGCCCCTTGGGCTAGCTCCTACGAGCAGTACTTC. Its translation: CAPWASSYEQYF.

V gene TRBV11-1 combines with J gene TRBJ2-1, with D tentatively TRBD2 (5 bases). This CDR3 has 15 amino acids. V lost 0 bases and J lost 7, with 13 bases in between. Germline V gene sequence: CDR1 SGHAT, CDR2 FQDESV (reference sequence). The CDR3 region is CASSLARGLSNEQFF. The CDR3 DNA sequence: TGTGCCAGCAGCTTAGCCCGGGGATTGTCAAATGAGCAGTTCTTC. Combining the CDR3 with reference TRBV11-1 and TRBJ2-1 gives the whole variable domain EAEVAQSPRYKITEKSQAVAFWCDPISGHATLYWYRQILGQGPELLVQFQDESVVDDSQLPKDRFSAERLKGVDSTLKIQPAELGDSAMYLCASSLARGLSNEQFFGPGTRLTVL.

This rearrangement joins TRBV5-1 to TRBJ2-3, with 7 bases fitting TRBD1. The CDR3 extends over 16 amino acids. Trimming took 8 bases from V and 6 from J; bases not matched to a gene: 18. From germline, CDR1 is SGHRS and CDR2 YFSETQ. CDR3 sequence: CASTNADRDGTDTQYF. CDR3 coding DNA: TGCGCCAGTACCAACGCCGACAGGGATGGTACGGATACGCAGTATTTT.

This rearrangement joins TRBV7-9 to TRBJ1-3, with D maybe TRBD1 (6 bases). CDR1 and CDR2 from the germline V gene are SEHNR and FQNEAQ (reference sequence). The CDR3 has 16 residues. Between the trimmed V and J ends, which lost 4 bases and 0 bases, there was a span of 13 bases. The CDR3 region has the DNA TGTGCCAGCAGCTATGGGCTGGGGGCCTCTGGAAACACCATATATTTT. Its translation: CASSYGLGASGNTIYF.